Below are 23 T cell receptor beta chains sequenced from a single sample in a study of T cells in localized non-small cell lung cancer. Method: immunoSEQ multiplex PCR; TCRdb's copy keeps in-frame clones and lacks some. There are fewer than 75,000 clones in the sample; about four fifths occur only once, and 1.3% lies in the top ten. The sequences come from peripheral blood, collected before any cancer treatment. These receptors originate from a female donor of 60 years or more with stage I lung adenocarcinoma.

The chain is built from TRBV6-5 and TRBJ2-7; 7 positions match TRBD2. Trimming took 4 bases from V and 3 from J; bases not matched to a gene: 3. The CDR3 extends over 13 amino acids. Germline assignment: CDR1 MNHEY and CDR2 SVGAGI. CDR3 in amino acids: CASSWGGGYEQYF. The CDR3, as DNA: TGTGCCAGCAGTTGGGGCGGGGGCTACGAGCAGTACTTC.

This chain links TRBV11-3 with TRBJ2-7, with D possibly TRBD2 on 5 matching bases. Germline V CDR1 and CDR2: SGHNT, YENEEA. This CDR3 region has 15 residues. V was trimmed by 5 bases and J by 7 bases, leaving 21 bases between them. Here the CDR3 DNA reads TGTGCCAGCAGCCCCCCGGGCGAGGGCGGCGTGGAGCAGTACTTC. Translating it yields CASSPPGEGGVEQYF.

The chain couples TRBV5-1 to TRBJ2-7; no firm D call. V lost 2 bases and J 0 bases, leaving 15 bases between the germline ends. From germline, CDR1 is SGHRS and CDR2 YFSETQ. The CDR3 has 16 amino acids. In DNA form, the CDR3 reads TGCGCCAGCAGCTTTGACTCGATCTCCAGCTCCTACGAGCAGTACTTC. This encodes CASSFDSISSSYEQYF.

CDR3 nucleotides: TGTGCCAGCTCACCACGAATAGGGAACACTGAAGCTTTCTTT. This encodes CASSPRIGNTEAFF. This chain uses TRBV18 with TRBJ1-1; no reliable D call. There are 14 residues in the CDR3. V was pared by 1 base and J by 1 base, with 7 bases between. Per the germline V gene, CDR1 is KGHSH and CDR2 is LQKENI.

The chain couples TRBV4-1 to TRBJ1-5; no firm D call. Germline CDR1 is MGHRA and CDR2 is YSYEKL. Trimming took 1 base from V and 3 from J, leaving 10 bases between them. This CDR3 is built from 15 residues. The CDR3: CASSQAPAFNQPQHF. The CDR3 DNA is TGCGCCAGCAGCCAAGCACCGGCATTCAATCAGCCCCAGCATTTT.

The chain is built from TRBV15 and TRBJ1-2; a possible D gene is TRBD1 (5 bases). The CDR3 sequence is 14 residues long. V was cut by 5 bases and J by 1 base, with 11 bases left in between. CDR1 LNHNV and CDR2 YYDKDF come from the germline V gene (reference sequence). The CDR3 bases are TGTGCCACCAGCGCAGGGCCTAATAACTATGGCTACACCTTC. It specifies CATSAGPNNYGYTF.

The rearrangement links TRBV15 to TRBJ2-3, with D perhaps matching TRBD1 (5 bases). Looked up from germline, CDR1 is LNHNV and CDR2 is YYDKDF (reference sequence). CDR3 length equals 16 residues. Trimming took 3 bases from V and 0 from J, leaving 13 bases between them. The CDR3 DNA follows: TGTGCCACCAGCAGTCAGGGCACCCATAGCACAGATACGCAGTATTTT. Translation gives CATSSQGTHSTDTQYF.

The CDR3 DNA reads as TGTGCCAGCACCCAGAGGGTAGCTCCAGATACGCAGTATTTT. It yields the protein CASTQRVAPDTQYF. The rearrangement links TRBV11-3 to TRBJ2-3; a weak D match, TRBD2 (5 bases). In germline, CDR1 is SGHNT, CDR2 YENEEA. Trimming left V 7 bases short and J 4 bases short, with 15 bases between. The CDR3 is 14 residues long.

This clone appeared a few times. One junction end disagrees with the germline gene, perhaps due to a read error. The chain uses TRBV15 and TRBJ2-1, with 12 bases identical to TRBD2. This CDR3 has 18 amino acids. Per the germline V gene, CDR1 is LNHNV and CDR2 is YYDKDF (reference sequence). CDR3 sequence: CATSRDLAGGPGRGEQFF. In nucleotides, the CDR3 is TGTGCCACAAGCAGGGACCTAGCGGGAGGGCCCGGACGGGGAGAGCAGTTCTTC.

V gene TRBV2 combines with J gene TRBJ1-1; unclear D gene. Trimming shortened V by 3 bases and J by 3 bases, and 11 bases separated the two germline ends. In germline, CDR1 is SNHLY, CDR2 FYNNEI. The CDR3 consists of 14 residues. In nucleotides, the CDR3 is TGTGCCAGCAGTGAGCAGATTGCAGACACTGAAGCTTTCTTT. This encodes CASSEQIADTEAFF.

V usage is TRBV7-9 and J usage is TRBJ1-4, with D perhaps TRBD1 (6 bases). The germline V and J ends were trimmed by 5 bases and 0 bases, with 10 bases remaining between them. The CDR3 runs to 15 residues. In germline, CDR1 is SEHNR, CDR2 FQNEAQ (reference sequence). CDR3 region: CASSRRQATNEKLFF. In DNA, the CDR3 is TGTGCCAGCAGCAGACGACAGGCAACTAATGAAAAACTGTTTTTT.

The J gene is TRBJ2-7, the V gene TRBV6-4; D unresolved. Trimming took 5 bases from V and 2 from J, leaving 10 bases between them. This CDR3 region has 13 residues. Per germline, CDR1 MRHNA and CDR2 SNTAGT. The CDR3 coding sequence is TGTGCCAGCAGTTTCAACGCTCCCTACGAGCAGTACTTC. Translated, it gives CASSFNAPYEQYF.

This chain connects TRBV2 to TRBJ1-5; 8 positions match TRBD1. The CDR3 is 14 residues long. Unmatched junction bases numbered 8, after V lost 6 bases and J lost 7 bases. CDR1 and CDR2 from the germline V gene are SNHLY and FYNNEI. In nucleotides, the CDR3 is TGTGCCAGCAGCGCAGGGGGCGCTTCCCAGCCCCAGCATTTT. Translated: CASSAGGASQPQHF.

The rearrangement uses TRBV5-1 and TRBJ1-1; D is possibly TRBD1 (6 bases). Germline V gives CDR1 SGHRS, CDR2 YFSETQ. V dropped 0 bases and J dropped 5 bases, with 14 bases sitting between them. The CDR3 is 15 amino acids. CDR3: CASSLGRGGFTEAFF. The CDR3 DNA reads as TGCGCCAGCAGCTTGGGACGAGGGGGTTTTACTGAAGCTTTCTTT.

The CDR3, as DNA: TGTGCCAGCAGTTACTCCAGGGGTGGTGAAAAACTGTTTTTT. It codes for CASSYSRGGEKLFF. The chain employs TRBV6-6 and TRBJ1-4, with D perhaps matching TRBD1 (6 bases). V lost 0 bases to trimming and J lost 7 bases, with 9 bases between them. The CDR3 is 14 amino acids. Germline V gene data show CDR1 as MNHNY and CDR2 as SVGAGI (reference sequence).

The chain joins TRBV6-1 to TRBJ1-2; 7 bases are shared with TRBD1. Germline loops: CDR1 MNHNS, CDR2 SASEGT. V was clipped by 8 bases and J by 4 bases; unmatched bases: 7. The CDR3 runs to 13 residues. The CDR3 loop reads CASWDSLFYGYTF. The CDR3 DNA sequence: TGTGCCAGCTGGGACAGTCTATTCTATGGCTACACCTTC.

The chain joins TRBV5-1 to TRBJ1-3; D is ambiguous. The CDR3 length is 17 residues. Trimming cost V 0 bases and J 0 bases, with 13 bases left between them. From germline, CDR1 is SGHRS and CDR2 YFSETQ. Here the CDR3 DNA reads TGCGCCAGCAGCTTGGGCTGGGGAGGGAGCTCTGGAAACACCATATATTTT. Translating it yields CASSLGWGGSSGNTIYF. The variable domain in full, with the rest retrieved from reference TRBV5-1 and TRBJ1-3, is KAGVTQTPRYLIKTRGQQVTLSCSPISGHRSVSWYQQTPGQGLQFLFEYFSETQRNKGNFPGRFSGRQFSNSRSEMNVSTLELGDSALYLCASSLGWGGSSGNTIYFGEGSWLTVV.

The chain is built from TRBV13 and TRBJ2-7; 15 bases are shared with TRBD2. J gave up 2 bases and V 5 bases, and 10 bases lay outside the gene matches. The CDR3 spans 18 residues. Per the germline V gene, CDR1 is PRHDT and CDR2 is FYEKMQ (reference sequence). CDR3 nucleotides: TGTGCCAGCAGCACCCCGGGACTAGCGGGGGGACGAACCTACGAGCAGTACTTC. As protein: CASSTPGLAGGRTYEQYF.

The chain has TRBV11-2 and TRBJ2-1; 9 bases fit TRBD1. Germline CDR1 SGHAT, CDR2 FQNNGV. This CDR3 spans 14 amino acids. V was pared by 6 bases and J by 0 bases, with 0 bases of the junction left unmatched. The CDR3 protein is CASRTGGSYNEQFF. In DNA form, the CDR3 reads TGTGCCAGCAGGACAGGGGGCTCCTACAATGAGCAGTTCTTC.

The rearrangement links TRBV27 to TRBJ2-7; 7 bases agree with TRBD2. CDR1 and CDR2 from the germline V gene are MNHEY and SMNVEV (reference sequence). V was clipped by 0 bases and J by 3 bases; unmatched bases: 2. The CDR3 spans 14 residues. In DNA form, the CDR3 reads TGTGCCAGCAGTTTATCGGCTAGCGGCTACGAGCAGTACTTC. Its translation: CASSLSASGYEQYF.

The CDR3 protein is CASSRLERVISGANVLTF. The CDR3 nucleotides are TGTGCCAGCAGCCGTTTGGAGCGGGTCATATCTGGGGCCAACGTCCTGACTTTC. This chain joins TRBV5-6 and TRBJ2-6, with TRBD2 as a possible D gene (6 bases). Trimming shortened V by 4 bases and J by 1 base, and 18 bases separated the two germline ends. The CDR3 consists of 18 residues. In germline, CDR1 is SGHDT, CDR2 YYEEEE.

This clone was seen a single time. The chain recombines TRBV9 with TRBJ1-1; maybe TRBD1 (5 bases). The CDR3 runs to 14 residues. Trimming took 3 bases from V and 4 from J, leaving 13 bases between them. Per the germline V gene, CDR1 is SGDLS and CDR2 is YYNGEE. The CDR3 DNA sequence: TGTGCCAGCAGCGCTGACCCCGGGGGCACTGAAGCTTTCTTT. Translating gives CASSADPGGTEAFF.

V usage is TRBV27 and J usage is TRBJ2-1; TRBD2 matches at 13 bases. With V trimmed by 5 bases and J by 9 bases, 10 bases remained unmatched. CDR1 is MNHEY and CDR2 is SMNVEV in the germline V gene (reference sequence). The CDR3 sequence is 16 residues long. In DNA, the CDR3 is TGTGCCAGCAGTCCTCCGGGACTAGCGGGATCGCGTGAGCAGTTCTTC. The encoded protein is CASSPPGLAGSREQFF.